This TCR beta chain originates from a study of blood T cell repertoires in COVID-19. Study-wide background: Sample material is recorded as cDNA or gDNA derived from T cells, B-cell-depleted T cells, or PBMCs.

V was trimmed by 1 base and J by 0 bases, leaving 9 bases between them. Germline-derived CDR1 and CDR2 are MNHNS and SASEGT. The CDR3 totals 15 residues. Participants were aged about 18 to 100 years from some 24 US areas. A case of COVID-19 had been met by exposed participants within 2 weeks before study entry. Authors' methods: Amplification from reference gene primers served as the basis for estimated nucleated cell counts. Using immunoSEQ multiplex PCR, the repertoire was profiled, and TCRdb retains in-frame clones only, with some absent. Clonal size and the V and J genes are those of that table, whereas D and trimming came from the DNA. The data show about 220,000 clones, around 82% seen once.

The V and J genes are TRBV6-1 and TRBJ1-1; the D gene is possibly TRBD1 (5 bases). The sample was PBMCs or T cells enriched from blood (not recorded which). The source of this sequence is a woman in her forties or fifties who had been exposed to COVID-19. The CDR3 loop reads CASSEGGALNTEAFF. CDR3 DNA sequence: TGTGCCAGCAGTGAAGGTGGGGCCCTGAACACTGAAGCTTTCTTT.